This T cell receptor beta chain was found in a study of T-cell reconstitution after alpha-beta-depleted transplantation in children. CDR3 length equals 13 residues. Trimming left V 10 bases short and J 4 bases short, with 16 bases between. Unique molecular identifiers were built into the TCRbeta library. TCRdb processed the PCR reads anew with MiXCR; each CDR3 protein has one entry. Found here are some 200,000 distinct CDR3 sequences, 8.4% of them singletons; the top ten hold approximately 40%. Findings of the study overall: Roughly two months post-transplant, alpha-beta T cells reportedly originated from several hundred graft clones that had expanded.

This clonotype was seen a few times. Its antigen is unidentified. The V and J genes are TRBV12-3 or TRBV12-4 and TRBJ1-1; D gene unclear. The clonotype originates from a male patient aged 2 to 10 who had a stem cell transplant for acute myeloid leukemia, so the T cells may come from the graft donor. The sequencing here drew on PBMCs, mostly from graft donor cells, taken 360 days after TCRalphabeta/CD19-depleted stem cell transplant. CDR3 DNA sequence: TGTGCCACCGGGGATTCGGTGAGCACTGAAGCTTTCTTT. Residues: CATGDSVSTEAFF.